A single sample is the source of the 16 T cell receptor beta chains below, sequenced in a study of blood T cell repertoires in COVID-19. Some clones are missing from TCRdb's copy, which holds only in-frame ones; the method was immunoSEQ multiplex PCR. The sample gives approximately 98,000 clones, 80% to 85% of which show up once; around 4% is in the top ten. Material: peripheral blood. Receptors originate from a man aged 60-69 years with acute or convalescent COVID-19.

The V call is TRBV27, the J call TRBJ1-1; no firm D call. Per germline, CDR1 MNHEY and CDR2 SMNVEV (reference sequence). The V end lost 2 bases, the J end lost 0 bases, and 10 bases lay between the germline ends. The CDR3 has 15 amino acids. The CDR3 nucleotides are TGTGCCAGCAGTTTAACTGTCAGGATGAACACTGAAGCTTTCTTT. Translation gives CASSLTVRMNTEAFF.

V usage is TRBV6-5 and J usage is TRBJ2-1; possibly TRBD2 for D (6 bases). The CDR3 is made up of 16 amino acids. Trimming removed 0 bases at V and 6 bases at J, with 15 bases between. Germline CDR1 and CDR2: MNHEY and SVGAGI. The CDR3: CASSYSARDSGNEQFF. The CDR3 DNA sequence: TGTGCCAGCAGTTACTCCGCCCGGGACTCGGGCAATGAGCAGTTCTTC.

The chain couples TRBV11-3 to TRBJ2-1; 7 positions match TRBD2. The CDR3 length is 16 residues. Germline CDR1 SGHNT, CDR2 YENEEA. With 5 bases clipped from V and 9 bases from J, the junction kept 16 bases outside the gene matches. The CDR3 DNA sequence: TGTGCCAGCAGCCCCCCCACCGGGATGGGGGGGGGTGAGCAGTTCTTC. It translates to CASSPPTGMGGGEQFF.

The J gene is TRBJ2-2, the V gene TRBV29-1, with D possibly matching TRBD2 (6 bases). The V gene's germline CDR1 is SQVTM and CDR2 ANQGSEA. The CDR3 extends over 14 amino acids. V lost 4 bases and J 0 bases, leaving 9 bases between the germline ends. CDR3 sequence: CSVVGEANTGELFF. The CDR3, as DNA: TGCAGCGTTGTAGGGGAGGCGAACACCGGGGAGCTGTTTTTT.

This chain uses TRBV29-1 with TRBJ1-3, with 7 bases identical to TRBD1. Trimming removed 7 bases from V and 0 bases from J; junction bases left unmatched: 0. CDR3 length equals 12 residues. Germline V lookup: CDR1 SQVTM, CDR2 ANQGSEA. As DNA, the CDR3 is TGCAGCGGACAGGGCTCTGGAAACACCATATATTTT. Encoded protein: CSGQGSGNTIYF.

This clone has ten or more counts. The rearrangement links TRBV4-2 to TRBJ2-3; D might be TRBD2 (6 bases). The germline V gene encodes CDR1 LGHNA and CDR2 YNFKEQ. This CDR3 has 13 amino acids. Trimming stripped 0 bases from V and 14 bases from J, with 15 bases between. CDR3 loop: CASSQEGGEYPYF. The CDR3 coding sequence is TGTGCCAGCAGCCAAGAGGGCGGGGAATACCCGTATTTT.

The chain carries TRBV18 and TRBJ1-1; no clear D gene. Deletions cut 5 bases from V and 1 base from J, with 8 bases between. This CDR3 comprises 13 residues. Germline V lookup: CDR1 KGHSH, CDR2 LQKENI. The CDR3 protein is CASSSSRNTEAFF. In nucleotides, the CDR3 is TGTGCCAGCTCATCTTCCAGGAACACTGAAGCTTTCTTT.

This clone turned up a few times. J is TRBJ2-1 and V is TRBV19, with D uncertain. CDR3 size: 16 residues. Trimming removed 0 bases at V and 4 bases at J, with 13 bases between. CDR1 LNHDA and CDR2 SQIVND come from the germline V gene (reference sequence). CDR3 region: CASSIDANIRYNEQFF. The CDR3 DNA is TGTGCCAGTAGTATAGATGCGAATATCCGGTACAATGAGCAGTTCTTC.

The chain couples TRBV21-1 to TRBJ1-5; the table calls TRBD1, which could not be checked here. TRBV21-1 is a listed pseudogene. CDR3 length equals 15 residues. The CDR3 loop reads CASRHGTRFDQPQHF. CDR3 DNA: TGTGCCAGCCGACACGGGACAAGATTTGATCAGCCCCAGCATTTT.

The chain carries TRBV18 and TRBJ1-1; TRBD1 agrees at 7 bases. With V trimmed by 5 bases and J by 0 bases, 3 bases remained unmatched. The germline gives CDR1 KGHSH, CDR2 LQKENI. CDR3 size: 14 residues. The CDR3 region is CASSSGQLNTEAFF. CDR3 coding DNA: TGTGCCAGCTCATCGGGACAGTTGAACACTGAAGCTTTCTTT.

The J gene is TRBJ1-2, the V gene TRBV12-3 or TRBV12-4, with D unresolved. The CDR3 runs to 13 residues. V shed 5 bases and J shed 4 bases, with 11 bases lying between them. The CDR3 coding sequence is TGTGCCAGCAGTCCGTGGGAGAGCTATGGCTACACCTTC. It encodes CASSPWESYGYTF.

The V call is TRBV10-1, the J call TRBJ2-3; 7 nucleotides match TRBD1. Germline loops: CDR1 WNHNN, CDR2 SYGVQD (reference sequence). The CDR3 is 14 amino acids. Germline trimming cut 4 bases from V and 2 bases from J; bases unmatched to any gene: 3. The CDR3 DNA is TGCGCCAGCAGTGTTGACAGGGCCACAGATACGCAGTATTTT. Translated: CASSVDRATDTQYF.

This rearrangement joins TRBV30 to TRBJ2-2, with TRBD2 identical over 9 bases. The ends lost 5 bases at V and 1 base at J; junction bases unmatched: 2. CDR3 size: 14 residues. Germline V lookup: CDR1 GTSNPN, CDR2 SVGIG (reference sequence). The DNA for the CDR3 is TGTGCCTGGCTGACTAGCGGGAACACCGGGGAGCTGTTTTTT. Its translation is CAWLTSGNTGELFF.

The chain links TRBV10-2 to TRBJ1-1; TRBD1 agrees at 10 bases. The germline CDR1 and CDR2 sequences are WSHSY and SAAADI. The V segment lost 5 bases and the J segment 1 base; nucleotides outside the gene matches: 1. CDR3 length: 14 residues. DNA of the CDR3: TGCGCCAGCAGTTGGGACAGGGGGAACACTGAAGCTTTCTTT. Its protein is CASSWDRGNTEAFF.

CDR3 loop: CASSLERGAYNEQFF. CDR3 sequence (DNA): TGTGCCAGCAGCTTGGAAAGGGGCGCCTACAATGAGCAGTTCTTC. The chain is built from TRBV6-4 and TRBJ2-1; D is possibly TRBD1 (5 bases). This CDR3 has 15 amino acids. V was pared by 6 bases and J by 2 bases, with 14 bases between. Per germline, CDR1 MRHNA and CDR2 SNTAGT.

The chain links TRBV6-5 to TRBJ2-7; maybe TRBD2 (7 bases). The germline CDR1 and CDR2 sequences are MNHEY and SVGAGI. The CDR3 has 16 amino acids. V was clipped by 2 bases and J by 0 bases, with 14 bases between them. The CDR3 bases are TGTGCCAGCAGTTACGGGGGGGCTCCACTCTCCTACGAGCAGTACTTC. This translates into CASSYGGAPLSYEQYF.